This T cell receptor beta chain comes out of a study of regulatory T cells in long-lasting Graves disease. Study-wide background: Over 5 years of antithyroid drugs plus positive TSH receptor antibodies defined persistent Graves' disease.

Assembly of TCR beta libraries relied on iRepertoire HTBI primers together with Arm-PCR of CDR3 regions. MiXCR, run by TCRdb on the multiplex PCR reads, gives a single entry per CDR3 protein. The table shows about 460,000 distinct CDR3 sequences, with 22% occurring only once. The time point was: persistent/refractory GD, antithyroid drugs over 5 years with positive TRAb. There was RNA extracted from PBMCs, and the TCR library was made from it. Patients were enrolled at an endocrinology department in Xi'an, China. This clonotype was observed at least ten times. Sequencing was performed on peripheral blood mononuclear cells (PBMCs), taken when the disease was refractory, from a patient treated with antithyroid drugs. This receptor was identified in a female donor with Graves disease.

The CDR3 sequence: CASSWERGVAFF. Here the CDR3 DNA reads TGTGCCAGCAGTTGGGAAAGAGGGGTGGCTTTCTTT. The chain combines TRBV28 with TRBJ1-1; D possibly corresponds to TRBD1 (5 bases). The CDR3 is 12 residues long. The V end lost 4 bases, the J end lost 11 bases, and 14 bases lay between the germline ends. Per germline, CDR1 MDHEN and CDR2 SYDVKM.